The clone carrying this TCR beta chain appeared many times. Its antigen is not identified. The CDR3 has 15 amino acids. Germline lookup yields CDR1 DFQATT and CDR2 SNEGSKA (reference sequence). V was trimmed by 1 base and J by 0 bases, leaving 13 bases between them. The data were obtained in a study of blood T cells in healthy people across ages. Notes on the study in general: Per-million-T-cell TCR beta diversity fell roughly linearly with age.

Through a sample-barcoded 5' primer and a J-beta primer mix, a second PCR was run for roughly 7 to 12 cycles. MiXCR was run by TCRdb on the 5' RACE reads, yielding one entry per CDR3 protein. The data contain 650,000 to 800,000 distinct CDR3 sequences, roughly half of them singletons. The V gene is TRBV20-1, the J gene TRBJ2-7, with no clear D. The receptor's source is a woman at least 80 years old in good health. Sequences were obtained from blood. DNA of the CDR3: TGCAGTGCTAGAGTAAGCCGCTCCTACTCCTACGAGCAGTACTTC. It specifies CSARVSRSYSYEQYF.